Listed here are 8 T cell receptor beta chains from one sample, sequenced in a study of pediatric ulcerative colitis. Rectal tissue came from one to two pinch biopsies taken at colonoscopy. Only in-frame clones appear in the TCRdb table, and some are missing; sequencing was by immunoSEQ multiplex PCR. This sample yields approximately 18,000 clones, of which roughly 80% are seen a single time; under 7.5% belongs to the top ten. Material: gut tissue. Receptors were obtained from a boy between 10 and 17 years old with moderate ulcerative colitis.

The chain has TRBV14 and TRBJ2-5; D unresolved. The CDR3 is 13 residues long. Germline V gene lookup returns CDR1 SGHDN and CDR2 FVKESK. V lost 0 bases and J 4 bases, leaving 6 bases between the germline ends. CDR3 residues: CASSQDLPETQYF. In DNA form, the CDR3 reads TGTGCCAGCAGCCAAGATCTCCCAGAGACCCAGTACTTC.

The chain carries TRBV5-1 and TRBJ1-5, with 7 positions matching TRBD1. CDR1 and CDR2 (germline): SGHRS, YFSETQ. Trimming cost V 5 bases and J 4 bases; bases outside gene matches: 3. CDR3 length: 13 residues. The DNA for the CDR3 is TGCGCCAGCAGTCAGGACAGGAATCAGCCCCAGCATTTT. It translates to CASSQDRNQPQHF.

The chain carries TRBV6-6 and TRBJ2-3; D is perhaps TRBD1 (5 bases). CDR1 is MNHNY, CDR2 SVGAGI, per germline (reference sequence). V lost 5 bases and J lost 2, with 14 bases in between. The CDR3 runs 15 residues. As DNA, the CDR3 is TGTGCCAGCAGTCCAAGGCGGACATACACAGATACGCAGTATTTT. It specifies CASSPRRTYTDTQYF.

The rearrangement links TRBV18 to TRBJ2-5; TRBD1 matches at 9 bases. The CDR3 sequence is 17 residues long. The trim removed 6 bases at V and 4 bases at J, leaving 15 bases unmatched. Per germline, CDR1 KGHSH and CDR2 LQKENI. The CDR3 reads CASSPNPGTGIGETQYF. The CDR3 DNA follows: TGTGCCAGCTCGCCCAATCCCGGGACAGGGATTGGAGAGACCCAGTACTTC.

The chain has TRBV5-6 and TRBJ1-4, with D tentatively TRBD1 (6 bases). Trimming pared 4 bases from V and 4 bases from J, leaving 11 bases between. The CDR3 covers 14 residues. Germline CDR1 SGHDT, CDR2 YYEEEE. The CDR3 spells CASSLRGYNEKLFF. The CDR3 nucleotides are TGTGCCAGCAGCCTCAGGGGATATAATGAAAAACTGTTTTTT.

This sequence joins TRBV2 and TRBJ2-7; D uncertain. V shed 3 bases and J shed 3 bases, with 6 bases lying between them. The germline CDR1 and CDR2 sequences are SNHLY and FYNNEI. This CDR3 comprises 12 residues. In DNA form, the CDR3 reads TGTGCCAGCAGTGAGCACAGCTACGAGCAGTACTTC. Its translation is CASSEHSYEQYF. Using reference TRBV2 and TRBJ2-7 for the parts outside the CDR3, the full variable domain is EPEVTQTPSHQVTQMGQEVILRCVPISNHLYFYWYRQILGQKVEFLVSFYNNEISEKSEIFDDQFSVERPDGSNFTLKIRSTKLEDSAMYFCASSEHSYEQYFGPGTRLTVT.

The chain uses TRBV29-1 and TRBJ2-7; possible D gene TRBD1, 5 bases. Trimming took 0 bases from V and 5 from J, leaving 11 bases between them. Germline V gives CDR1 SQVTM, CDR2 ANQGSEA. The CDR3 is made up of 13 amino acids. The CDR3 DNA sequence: TGCAGCGTTGAAGAGGACCCAGGGAACGAGCAGTACTTC. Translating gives CSVEEDPGNEQYF.

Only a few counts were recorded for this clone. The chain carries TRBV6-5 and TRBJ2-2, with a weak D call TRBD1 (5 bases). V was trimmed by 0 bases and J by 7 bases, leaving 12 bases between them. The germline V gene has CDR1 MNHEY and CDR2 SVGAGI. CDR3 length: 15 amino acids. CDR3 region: CASSYSTRVGGELFF. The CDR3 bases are TGTGCCAGCAGTTACTCCACCAGGGTCGGCGGGGAGCTGTTTTTT.